These T cell receptor beta chains were read from a single sample in a study of blood T cell repertoires in COVID-19. Using immunoSEQ multiplex PCR, the repertoire was profiled, and TCRdb retains in-frame clones only, with some absent. This table holds 140,000 or so clones, over 75% found once. Sample: peripheral blood. The receptor source for this set is a woman aged 60-75 years with active COVID-19. Both conserved end residues are part of each CDR3. The order of the fields is D gene, V gene, J gene, CDR3 length, clone size, CDR3 protein, CDR3 DNA. D genes are given only for firm matches. Not every row has a clone size; where given, it reads once, few, many or a size class.

>NA|TRBV6-5|TRBJ1-5|13|once
CASRAYSNQPQHF
TGTGCCAGCAGAGCGTATAGCAATCAGCCCCAGCATTTT
>NA|TRBV6-5|TRBJ2-7|15|NA
CASSYPGTRGYEQYF
TGTGCCAGCAGTTACCCCGGGACACGGGGCTACGAGCAGTACTTC
>TRBD1|TRBV27|TRBJ1-1|13|NA
CASSLVQGTEAFF
TGTGCCAGCAGTTTAGTACAGGGGACTGAAGCTTTCTTT
>NA|TRBV6-5|TRBJ1-5|14|few
CASRAGESNQPQHF
TGTGCCAGCAGGGCAGGGGAAAGCAATCAGCCCCAGCATTTT
>NA|TRBV9|TRBJ2-5|13|NA
CASSVYGSETQYF
TGTGCCAGCAGCGTATATGGCTCGGAGACCCAGTACTTC
>TRBD1|TRBV7-9|TRBJ1-5|16|NA
CASSLGTGPEGQPQHF
TGTGCCAGCAGCTTAGGGACAGGCCCGGAGGGTCAGCCCCAGCATTTT
>NA|TRBV30|TRBJ1-4|15|NA
CAWSSLGGLGEKLFF
TGTGCCTGGAGTTCGTTGGGGGGGTTGGGTGAAAAACTGTTTTTT
>NA|TRBV28|TRBJ1-5|14|NA
CASNKAGTQEPQHF
TGTGCCAGCAACAAAGCCGGGACACAAGAACCCCAGCATTTT
>NA|TRBV4-2|TRBJ1-1|15|NA
CASSQDILFNTEAFF
TGTGCCAGCAGCCAAGATATCTTATTTAACACTGAAGCTTTCTTT
>TRBD2|TRBV4-3|TRBJ2-7|20|NA
CASSQDEFLAGVSESYEQYF
TGCGCCAGCAGCCAAGATGAGTTCCTAGCGGGAGTCTCTGAATCCTACGAGCAGTACTTC
>TRBD1|TRBV19|TRBJ2-3|16|NA
CATSGGGTGERDTQYF
TGTGCCACTTCTGGGGGAGGGACAGGGGAAAGAGATACGCAGTATTTT
>TRBD1|TRBV5-5|TRBJ2-1|15|NA
CASSFDRASYNEQFF
TGTGCCAGCAGCTTTGACAGGGCCTCCTACAATGAGCAGTTCTTC
>TRBD2|TRBV5-1|TRBJ2-3|17|NA
CASSSAYASGSRDTQYF
TGCGCCAGCAGCTCCGCGTATGCTAGCGGGAGTAGAGATACGCAGTATTTT
>TRBD2|TRBV7-3|TRBJ2-1|17|NA
CASSPAAGGLRNNEQFF
TGTGCCAGCAGCCCAGCAGCGGGAGGGCTTAGAAACAATGAGCAGTTCTTC
>NA|TRBV9|TRBJ2-7|14|NA
CASSVGQLSYEQYF
TGTGCCAGCAGCGTAGGCCAATTGAGCTACGAGCAGTACTTC
>NA|TRBV6-5|TRBJ2-7|14|once
CASSYFGSSYEQYF
TGTGCCAGCAGTTACTTTGGCAGCTCCTACGAGCAGTACTTC
>TRBD1|TRBV5-1|TRBJ1-1|14|NA
CASSGPGQGTEAFF
TGCGCCAGCAGCGGTCCGGGACAGGGGACTGAAGCTTTCTTT
>NA|TRBV7-9|TRBJ1-3|16|once
CASSPPRVPSGNTIYF
TGTGCCAGCAGCCCCCCCCGCGTACCTTCTGGAAACACCATATATTTT
>NA|TRBV4-3|TRBJ1-6|13|NA
CASSQGANSPLHF
TGCGCCAGCAGCCAAGGAGCTAATTCACCCCTCCACTTT
>TRBD1|TRBV18|TRBJ2-7|15|NA
CASSSGTGDSYEQYF
TGTGCCAGCTCGTCCGGGACAGGGGATTCCTACGAGCAGTACTTC
>TRBD2|TRBV6-2/TRBV6-3|TRBJ2-1|16|once
CASSTRASGRPNEQFF
TGTGCCAGCAGTACTAGGGCTAGCGGGAGGCCCAATGAGCAGTTCTTC
>NA|TRBV20-1|TRBJ1-2|12|NA
CSASPNGYGYTF
TGCAGTGCTAGTCCGAACGGCTATGGCTACACCTTC
>TRBD2|TRBV27|TRBJ2-2|16|NA
CASRPSREGRNGELFF
TGTGCCAGCAGGCCTTCGCGGGAGGGCCGGAACGGGGAGCTGTTTTTT
>TRBD2|TRBV7-9|TRBJ2-3|14|NA
CASKTGLSTDTQYF
TGTGCCAGCAAAACGGGACTAAGCACAGATACGCAGTATTTT
>NA|TRBV20-1|TRBJ2-7|13|NA
CSASFAGSYEQYF
TGCAGTGCTAGTTTTGCAGGCTCCTACGAGCAGTACTTC
>NA|TRBV11-3|TRBJ2-2|14|NA
CASSFASGTGELFF
TGTGCCAGCAGCTTCGCCAGCGGGACCGGGGAGCTGTTTTTT
>NA|TRBV3-1/TRBV3-2|TRBJ2-1|16|NA
CASSQDLLGGLNEQFF
TGTGCCAGCAGCCAAGATCTCCTAGGGGGTTTAAATGAGCAGTTCTTC